This TCR beta chain originates from a study of cytomegalovirus exposure and HLA in healthy donors. Germline CDR1 and CDR2: SGHRS and YFSETQ. The CDR3 extends over 14 amino acids. V lost 1 base and J lost 5, with 7 bases in between. Primers: 60 Vbeta forward and 13 Jbeta reverse. Generated by immunoSEQ multiplex PCR, the TCRdb table keeps only in-frame clones and is missing some. The table records roughly 180,000 clones, roughly 84% of them present only once. This TCR was sampled from a girl aged 2 to 10 in good health and CMV-seropositive. Sequences were obtained from PBMCs. The chain recombines TRBV5-1 with TRBJ1-6, with TRBD1 as a possible D gene (6 bases). CDR3 region: CASSLTGNNSPLHF. The DNA for the CDR3 is TGCGCCAGCAGCTTGACAGGGAATAATTCACCCCTCCACTTT.